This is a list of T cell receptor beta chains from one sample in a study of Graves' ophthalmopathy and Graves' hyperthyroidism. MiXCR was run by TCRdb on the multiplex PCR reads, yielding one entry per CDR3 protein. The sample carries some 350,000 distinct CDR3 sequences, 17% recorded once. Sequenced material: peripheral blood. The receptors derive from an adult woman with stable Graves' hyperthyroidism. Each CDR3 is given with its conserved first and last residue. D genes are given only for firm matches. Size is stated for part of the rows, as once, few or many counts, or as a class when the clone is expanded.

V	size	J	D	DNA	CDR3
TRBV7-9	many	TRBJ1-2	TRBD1	TGTGCCAGCAGCCAAGAGTGGACAGGGCGAAACTATGGCTACACCTTC	CASSQEWTGRNYGYTF
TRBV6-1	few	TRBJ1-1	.	TGTGCCAGCAGTGTTGGGGTATTGAACACTGAAGCTTTCTTT	CASSVGVLNTEAFF
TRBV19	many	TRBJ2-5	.	TGTGCCAGTAGTATACGGGAGACCCAGTACTTC	CASSIRETQYF
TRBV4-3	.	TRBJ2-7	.	TGCGCCAGCGCCCCGACGGGTCTCTCCTACGAGCAGTACTTC	CASAPTGLSYEQYF
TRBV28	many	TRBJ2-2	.	TGTGCCAGCAGTTTAGTAGTCGCCACGCTGAACACCGGGGAGCTGTTTTTT	CASSLVVATLNTGELFF
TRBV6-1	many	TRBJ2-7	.	TGTGCCAGCAGTGAAGAAAGGACTTCCCACTACGAGCAGTACTTC	CASSEERTSHYEQYF
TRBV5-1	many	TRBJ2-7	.	TGCGCCGGCAGCTTGACCGTGACAGCCGGCGAGCAGTACTTC	CAGSLTVTAGEQYF
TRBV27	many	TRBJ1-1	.	TGTGCCAGCAGTTTAAGACCCCACACTGAAGCTTTCTTT	CASSLRPHTEAFF
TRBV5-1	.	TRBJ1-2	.	TGCGCCAGCAGCTTCGGGGGGGGCCTGGATGGCTACACCTTC	CASSFGGGLDGYTF
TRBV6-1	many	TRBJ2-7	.	TGTGCCAGCAGTAAAGTGTACTACGAGCAGTACTTC	CASSKVYYEQYF
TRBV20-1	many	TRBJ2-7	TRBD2	TGCAGTGCTAGAACCCGGGACTACACCTACGAGCAGTACTTC	CSARTRDYTYEQYF
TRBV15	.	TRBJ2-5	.	TGTGCCGCCAGCAGGGCTAACAAAGGCCAAGAGACCCAGTACTTC	CAASRANKGQETQYF
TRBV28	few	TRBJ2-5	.	TGTGCCAGCAGTCTTACTTTTCGGGGTCCCCAAGAGACCCAGTACTTC	CASSLTFRGPQETQYF
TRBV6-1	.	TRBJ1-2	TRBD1	TGTGCCAGCAGCGTGTGGACAGGTGGTGGTGATGGCTACACCTTC	CASSVWTGGGDGYTF
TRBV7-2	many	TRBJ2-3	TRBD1	TGTGCCAGCAGCGCTGACAGGGTGAATACGCAGTATTTT	CASSADRVNTQYF
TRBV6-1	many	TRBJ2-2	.	TGTGCCAGCAGTGAAGTAAGGACCGGGGAGCTGTTTTTT	CASSEVRTGELFF
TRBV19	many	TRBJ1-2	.	TGTGCCAGTAGTATATTGGGCTATGGCTACACCTTC	CASSILGYGYTF
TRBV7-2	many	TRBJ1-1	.	TGTGCCAGCAGCTCCCGGGACGGATACACTGAAGCTTTCTTT	CASSSRDGYTEAFF
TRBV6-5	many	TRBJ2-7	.	TGTGCCAGCGAGTTAACCTACGAGCAGTACTTC	CASELTYEQYF
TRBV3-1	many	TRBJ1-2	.	TGTGCCAGCAGCCCTAATTTACAGGGCTATGGCTACACCTTC	CASSPNLQGYGYTF
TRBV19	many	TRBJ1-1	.	TGTGCCAGTAGTATAGATCCTCGGGGTCGGACTGAAGCTTTCTTT	CASSIDPRGRTEAFF
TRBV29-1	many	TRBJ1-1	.	TGCAGCGTTATGACAGGTGGAGCTTTCTTT	CSVMTGGAFF
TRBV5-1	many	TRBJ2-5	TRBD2	TGCGCCAGCAGCATGACGACTAGCGGAGCGAAAGAGACCCAGTACTTC	CASSMTTSGAKETQYF
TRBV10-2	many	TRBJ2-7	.	TGCGCCAGCAGTGAGGGGGCAGGGAGCTACGAGCAGTACTTC	CASSEGAGSYEQYF
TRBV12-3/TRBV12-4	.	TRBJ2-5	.	TGTGCCAGCAGGGGGCAGGCTGGCCAAGAGACCCAGTACTTC	CASRGQAGQETQYF
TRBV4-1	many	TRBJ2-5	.	TGCGCCAGCAGCGCAACAGCCCGGGAACAAGAGACCCAGTACTTC	CASSATAREQETQYF
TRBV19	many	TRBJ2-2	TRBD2	TGTGCCAGTAGTCCCGGCGGGAGGAGGGTGAACACCGGGGAGCTGTTTTTT	CASSPGGRRVNTGELFF